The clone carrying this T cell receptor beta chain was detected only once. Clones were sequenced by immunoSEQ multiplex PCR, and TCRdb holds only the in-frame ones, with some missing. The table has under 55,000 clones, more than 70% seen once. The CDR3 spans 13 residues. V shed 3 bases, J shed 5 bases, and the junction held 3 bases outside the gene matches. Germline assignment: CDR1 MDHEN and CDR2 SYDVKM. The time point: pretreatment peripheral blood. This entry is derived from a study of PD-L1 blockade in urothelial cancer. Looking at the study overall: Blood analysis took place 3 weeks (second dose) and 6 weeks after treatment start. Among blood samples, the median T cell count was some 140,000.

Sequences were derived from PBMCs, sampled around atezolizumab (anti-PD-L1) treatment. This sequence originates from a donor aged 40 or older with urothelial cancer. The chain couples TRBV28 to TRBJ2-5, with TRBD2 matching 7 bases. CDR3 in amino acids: CASSLGGTETQYF. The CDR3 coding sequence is TGTGCCAGCAGTTTGGGAGGGACTGAGACCCAGTACTTC.